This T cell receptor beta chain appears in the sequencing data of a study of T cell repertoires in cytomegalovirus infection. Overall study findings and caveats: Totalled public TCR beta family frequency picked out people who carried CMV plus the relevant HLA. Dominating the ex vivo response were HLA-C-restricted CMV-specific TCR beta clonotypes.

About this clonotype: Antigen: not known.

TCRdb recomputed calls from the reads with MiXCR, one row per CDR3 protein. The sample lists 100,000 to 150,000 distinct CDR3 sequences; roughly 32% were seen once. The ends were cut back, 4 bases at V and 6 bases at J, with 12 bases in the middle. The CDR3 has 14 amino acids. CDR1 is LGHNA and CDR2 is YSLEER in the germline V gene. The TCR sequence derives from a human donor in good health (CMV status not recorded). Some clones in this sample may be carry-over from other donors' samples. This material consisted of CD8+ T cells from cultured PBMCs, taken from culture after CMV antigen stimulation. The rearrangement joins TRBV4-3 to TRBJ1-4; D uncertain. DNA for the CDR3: TGCGCCAGCAGCCCGGGTCCCTCGGATGAAAAACTGTTTTTT. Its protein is CASSPGPSDEKLFF.